This TCR beta chain was recovered during a study of post-analysis software for immune sequencing data (dated by TCRdb to between 2014 and 2016). Study-wide context: The recorded disease courses included relapsing-remitting, secondary progressive and progressive-relapsing multiple sclerosis, and some patients had no subtype annotation. The patient repertoires were compared against 11 previously published healthy control repertoires obtained from donors aged roughly 6 to 28 years. A subset of samples was prepared in parallel using single-end sample barcoding, then pooled and co-amplified after Illumina adapter ligation. On the study overall, not on this receptor specifically: Patients showed significantly higher frequencies than controls for five TRBV segments, among them TRBV5-6, TRBV5-1 and TRBV20-1. When samples were clustered directly using the F measure, samples prepared in the same batch co-clustered strongly, which prompted a batch-effect correction. The multiple sclerosis patient group was slightly younger than the control group. Multiple sclerosis patients had significantly lower normalized Chao1 diversity than controls, a result that suggests substantial peripheral T-cell clonal expansion.

The cysteine opens and the phenylalanine closes a CDR3 of 15 amino acids. The only DNA kept is the CDR3, 45 bases in frame from the first base. V is clipped by 2 bases and J by 11 bases, and the sequence between their germline boundaries is 18 bases long. Preparation of the library involved PCR. TCRdb records Illumina HiSeq 2500 as the sequencer. To reduce PCR and sequencing biases, unique molecular identifiers were built into the TCR beta cDNA libraries. Per 1 to 10 million input T cells, 500,000 or so cDNA molecules were obtained, such that each molecule approximated one T cell. Patient libraries were prepared and sequenced with the same protocol used for the earlier healthy control dataset. Within a given batch, samples were prepared together, multiplexed and sequenced on the same HiSeq lane. On the study's bioinformatics: Raw barcoded reads were processed with MIGEC, and single-read molecular identifier groups were discarded before consensus assembly and CDR3 extraction. VDJtools was used for post-analysis of the clonotype tables, with diversity normalized by down-sampling every dataset to the smallest sample size. In repertoire overlap clustering, CDR3 amino acid sequences, but not nucleotide sequences, were matched to correct batch-related cross-sample contamination. TCRdb reran the public reads through fastp at Q25 and MiXCR, keeping productive beta chains. Each CDR3 protein appears once, grouped with its most common genes and DNA. Here the V and J calls rest on TCRdb's processing, not on the authors' analysis. This sample has approximately 730,000 distinct CDR3 sequences in its table, and around 27% of those were observed once. The ten largest make up roughly 0.53% of the sample.

This clonotype has a handful of counts. Its antigen is still unknown. Base qualities are not recorded, but no much larger clone differs from it by a single base. TCR beta repertoires were profiled from peripheral blood of roughly twelve young patients with multiple sclerosis to demonstrate the VDJtools post-analysis software. Multiple sclerosis patients were children and adolescents aged roughly 6 to 16 years. This sequence was found in a girl aged 10-17 years with multiple sclerosis. The material sequenced was blood. Rearrangement joined TRBV12-3 or TRBV12-4 to TRBJ1-4; possibly the D gene is TRBD1, per 6 matching bases. Here is the DNA: TGTGCCAGCAGTTTAAGACAGGTTAGGCTCGGGAAACTGTTTTTT. Its amino acids are CASSLRQVRLGKLFF.